These 9 T cell receptor beta chains share one sample of origin, sequenced in a study of response to subunit inactivated influenza vaccine. TCRdb redid the calling of the RT-PCR reads with MiXCR, one entry per CDR3 protein. The sample lists about 540,000 distinct CDR3 sequences, 20% to 25% occurring once. These same records also appear under a second study, on T cells expressing NK-cell markers. That report adds: TCR beta cDNA was generated via 5'RACE template switching incorporating UMIs.

Material: CD4+ T cells sorted from PBMCs, obtained roughly 12 days after vaccination. These receptors all come from a man aged 50 to 60 who received an inactivated influenza vaccine.

The sample holds a few counts of this clonotype. A much bigger clone sits one base away, suggesting this may be a read error. The chain couples TRBV7-9 to TRBJ1-5; D is undetermined. From germline, CDR1 is SEHNR and CDR2 FQNEAQ (reference sequence). The CDR3 runs 15 residues. The CDR3 DNA follows: TGTTCCAGCAGCTTAGGTGCCAGTAGCAATCAGCCCCAGCATTTT. It is translated as CSSSLGASSNQPQHF.

This clonotype was recorded many times. The chain links TRBV12-3 or TRBV12-4 to TRBJ1-1, with 8 bases aligning to TRBD1. V dropped 6 bases and J dropped 3; count of bases not matched to a gene: 6. The CDR3 totals 14 residues. The CDR3 sequence: CASSIGQGHTEAFF. DNA for the CDR3: TGTGCCAGCAGCATCGGACAGGGTCACACTGAAGCTTTCTTT.

This clonotype was observed a handful of times. The rearrangement links TRBV29-1 to TRBJ1-1, with D perhaps TRBD1 (5 bases). Germline lookup yields CDR1 SQVTM and CDR2 ANQGSEA. V was shortened by 4 bases and J by 4 bases, with 7 bases between the two germline ends. The CDR3 runs 11 residues. CDR3 sequence reads: CSVARVTEAFF. The CDR3 region has the DNA TGCAGCGTTGCCAGGGTCACTGAAGCTTTCTTT.

V usage is TRBV6-5 and J usage is TRBJ2-2; TRBD2 might be the D (5 bases). V was shortened by 0 bases and J by 4 bases, with 9 bases between the two germline ends. CDR3 length: 15 residues. Per germline, CDR1 MNHEY and CDR2 SVGAGI. This CDR3 reads CASSYSYEGTGELFF. CDR3 DNA sequence: TGTGCCAGCAGTTACTCATACGAGGGCACCGGGGAGCTGTTTTTT.

This clonotype was seen a few times. V gene TRBV20-1 combines with J gene TRBJ1-1; D perhaps matches TRBD1 (6 bases). V lost 5 bases to trimming and J lost 1 base, with 17 bases between them. The length of the CDR3 is 15 residues. The germline V gene encodes CDR1 DFQATT and CDR2 SNEGSKA (reference sequence). CDR3 coding DNA: TGCAGTGCTTCAGGGGTTAGAAGAGCGAACACTGAAGCTTTCTTT. The encoded protein is CSASGVRRANTEAFF.

This chain connects TRBV28 to TRBJ1-4; D is uncertain. Per the germline V gene, CDR1 is MDHEN and CDR2 is SYDVKM. Deletions cut 7 bases from V and 3 bases from J, with 9 bases between. There are 13 residues in the CDR3. CDR3 loop: CASKTQPNEKLFF. For the CDR3, the DNA is TGTGCCAGCAAGACTCAACCTAATGAAAAACTGTTTTTT.

This clonotype has just a few counts. V gene TRBV20-1 combines with J gene TRBJ2-2; D is unresolved. The germline gives CDR1 DFQATT, CDR2 SNEGSKA (reference sequence). V was trimmed by 3 bases and J by 5 bases, leaving 13 bases between them. The CDR3 covers 14 residues. CDR3 sequence reads: CSARRPGRTGELFF. The DNA of the CDR3 is TGCAGTGCTAGGCGCCCCGGACGGACCGGGGAGCTGTTTTTT.

DNA for the CDR3: TGTGCCAGCAGCTCCTACCCCGCGGCCCAGTACTTC. Its translation is CASSSYPAAQYF. The V call is TRBV7-2, the J call TRBJ2-5, with D unresolved. Deletions cut 4 bases from V and 9 bases from J, with 12 bases between. Germline V gene data show CDR1 as SGHTA and CDR2 as FQGNSA. The CDR3 contains 12 residues.

The chain links TRBV7-2 to TRBJ2-5, with 10 nucleotides matching TRBD2. Looked up from germline, CDR1 is SGHTA and CDR2 is FQGNSA. The V gene end was trimmed by 2 bases and the J gene end by 11 bases; junction bases not matched to a gene: 11. The CDR3 extends over 15 amino acids. The CDR3 DNA reads TGTGCCAGCAGCTTAAGTTTTCCTAGCGGGAGTGCTCAGTACTTC. It is translated as CASSLSFPSGSAQYF. Together with reference TRBV7-2 and TRBJ2-5, the CDR3 gives the full variable domain: GAGVSQSPSNKVTEKGKDVELRCDPISGHTALYWYRQSLGQGLEFLIYFQGNSAPDKSGLPSDRFSAERTGGSVSTLTIQRTQQEDSAVYLCASSLSFPSGSAQYFGPGTRLLVL.